This T cell receptor beta chain stems from a study of coeliac disease. General observations from the study: In active celiac disease, intraepithelial and lamina propria TRB and TRG repertoires were less clonal than controls.

With V trimmed by 6 bases and J by 6 bases, 4 bases remained unmatched. The germline V gene encodes CDR1 SNHLY and CDR2 FYNNEI. The CDR3 extends over 14 amino acids. Generated by immunoSEQ multiplex PCR, the TCRdb table keeps only in-frame clones and is missing some. The table has around 4,100 clones, 66% seen once; the top ten hold about 14%. On this clone itself: As yet, its antigen is unknown.

This chain links TRBV2 with TRBJ1-4; 10 nucleotides agree with TRBD1. The receptor was derived from a woman between 18 and 29 years old with active celiac disease. Sequencing input: intraepithelial lymphocytes from the gut. The CDR3 DNA is TGTGCCAGCAGCGACGGGACAGGGGATGAAAAACTGTTTTTT. Amino acids: CASSDGTGDEKLFF.